The 25 T cell receptor beta chains in this list originate from one sample, sequenced in a study of OX40 agonist ivuxolimab in advanced cancers. Sequencing used immunoSEQ multiplex PCR; TCRdb keeps in-frame clones, though not all of them. This table has 52,000 or so clones, roughly 80% appearing once. The source material was CD4+ or CD8+ T cells sorted from blood, sampled in a trial of the OX40 agonist ivuxolimab. These receptors all come from an adult with an advanced solid tumor such as melanoma, head and neck, liver or kidney cancer.

The gene calls are TRBV7-2 and TRBJ2-7; 7 positions agree with TRBD2. V was pared by 1 base and J by 3 bases, with 9 bases of the junction left unmatched. The CDR3 is made up of 16 amino acids. Germline-derived CDR1 and CDR2 are SGHTA and FQGNSA. In DNA, the CDR3 is TGTGCCAGCAGCTTAGATCCTGGCGGGAGAGGCTACGAGCAGTACTTC. It codes for CASSLDPGGRGYEQYF.

This chain connects TRBV13 to TRBJ1-4; 7 bases agree with TRBD1. The CDR3 is 14 amino acids. Germline V gene sequence: CDR1 PRHDT, CDR2 FYEKMQ (reference sequence). Trimming removed 6 bases from V and 3 bases from J; junction bases left unmatched: 4. This CDR3 reads CASSPGTANEKLFF. CDR3 coding DNA: TGTGCCAGCAGTCCCGGGACAGCTAATGAAAAACTGTTTTTT. The whole variable domain, filled in from reference TRBV13 and TRBJ1-4, reads AAGVIQSPRHLIKEKRETATLKCYPIPRHDTVYWYQQGPGQDPQFLISFYEKMQSDKGSIPDRFSAQQFSDYHSELNMSSLELGDSALYFCASSPGTANEKLFFGSGTQLSVL.

This clone was found once. CDR3 loop: CASTLGLAQSEQYF. The CDR3 DNA reads TGCGCCAGCACCCTGGGACTAGCGCAGAGTGAGCAGTACTTC. The chain combines TRBV5-1 with TRBJ2-7; TRBD2 agrees at 10 bases. The CDR3 has 14 residues. Trimming at V came to 6 bases and at J to 7 bases, leaving 10 bases not matched to a gene. CDR1 is SGHRS and CDR2 is YFSETQ in the germline V gene.

CDR3 nucleotides: TGTGCCAGCAGCTTGGGCCCCGACAGGGGGGTGAGTGAAAAACTGTTTTTT. This codes for CASSLGPDRGVSEKLFF. The V gene is TRBV11-2, the J gene TRBJ1-4, with 9 bases fitting TRBD1. The germline CDR1 and CDR2 sequences are SGHAT and FQNNGV. This CDR3 comprises 17 residues. The V and J ends lost 3 bases and 7 bases, in that order; junction bases with no gene match: 12.

This clone showed up just once. The J gene is TRBJ2-1, the V gene TRBV14; 9 bases are shared with TRBD2. The V segment lost 1 base and the J segment 1 base; nucleotides outside the gene matches: 11. Germline assignment: CDR1 SGHDN and CDR2 FVKESK. This CDR3 contains 19 residues. Here the CDR3 reads CASSQARSRLAESYNEQFF. The CDR3 DNA reads TGTGCCAGCAGCCAAGCTCGTTCGCGACTAGCGGAGTCCTACAATGAGCAGTTCTTC. The whole variable domain, remainder taken from reference TRBV14 and TRBJ2-1, is EAGVTQFPSHSVIEKGQTVTLRCDPISGHDNLYWYRRVMGKEIKFLLHFVKESKQDESGMPNNRFLAERTGGTYSTLKVQPAELEDSGVYFCASSQARSRLAESYNEQFFGPGTRLTVL.

This chain joins TRBV5-1 and TRBJ2-2; weak D call: TRBD1 (5 bases). CDR1 and CDR2 from the germline V gene are SGHRS and YFSETQ. The CDR3 loop spans 15 amino acids. Trimming pared 4 bases from V and 6 bases from J, leaving 16 bases between. DNA for the CDR3: TGCGCCAGCAGCCCTTATGGGGCCCTTTCCGGGGAGCTGTTTTTT. It specifies CASSPYGALSGELFF.

The rearrangement links TRBV28 to TRBJ2-7, with 8 bases fitting TRBD1. The CDR3 extends over 14 amino acids. Unmatched junction bases numbered 8, after V lost 5 bases and J lost 5 bases. Germline-derived CDR1 and CDR2 are MDHEN and SYDVKM. As DNA, the CDR3 is TGTGCCAGCAGTAAATGGACAGGGAACAACGAGCAGTACTTC. Translated: CASSKWTGNNEQYF.

The J gene is TRBJ2-5, the V gene TRBV10-2; 9 bases line up with TRBD2. The CDR3 has 16 residues. Germline CDR1 reads WSHSY; CDR2 reads SAAADI. V lost 4 bases to trimming and J lost 5 bases; unmatched junction nucleotides: 11. The CDR3 DNA reads TGCGCCAGCAGTGCCCCCATGGCGGGAGGGGACGAGACCCAGTACTTC. Translation: CASSAPMAGGDETQYF.

This clone is a singleton in its sample. For the CDR3, the DNA is TGTGCCAGCAGTTTCGATCTGTCACCGGGAGGTAGCACAGATACGCAGTATTTT. Protein sequence: CASSFDLSPGGSTDTQYF. The chain uses TRBV5-8 and TRBJ2-3, with 7 bases fitting TRBD2. Germline trimming cut 5 bases from V and 0 bases from J; bases unmatched to any gene: 15. The CDR3 is made up of 18 amino acids. CDR1 and CDR2 (germline): SGHTS, YDEGEE. The full variable domain, completed using reference TRBV5-8 and TRBJ2-3, is EAGVTQSPTHLIKTRGQQATLRCSPISGHTSVYWYQQALGLGLQFLLWYDEGEERNRGNFPPRFSGRQFPNYSSELNVNALELEDSALYLCASSFDLSPGGSTDTQYFGPGTRLTVL.

V gene TRBV5-4 combines with J gene TRBJ2-3, with 10 bases matching TRBD2. The CDR3 extends over 16 amino acids. CDR1 and CDR2 (germline): SGHNT, YYREEE (reference sequence). The junction had 11 bases not matched to a gene; V was cut back by 4 bases and J by 6 bases. This CDR3 is CASSSQAGGARDTQYF. As DNA, the CDR3 is TGTGCCAGCAGCAGTCAAGCGGGAGGGGCTCGGGATACGCAGTATTTT. The full variable domain, in which reference TRBV5-4 and TRBJ2-3 provide the parts outside the CDR3, is ETGVTQSPTHLIKTRGQQVTLRCSSQSGHNTVSWYQQALGQGPQFIFQYYREEENGRGNFPPRFSGLQFPNYSSELNVNALELDDSALYLCASSSQAGGARDTQYFGPGTRLTVL.

The rearrangement joins TRBV29-1 to TRBJ1-3, with D possibly TRBD1 on 6 matching bases. Trimming removed 3 bases from V and 0 bases from J, with 9 bases in between. Germline assignment: CDR1 SQVTM and CDR2 ANQGSEA. The CDR3 runs to 14 residues. CDR3 sequence: CSVENRDSGNTIYF. For the CDR3, the DNA is TGCAGCGTTGAGAACAGGGACTCTGGAAACACCATATATTTT. The complete variable domain, with remaining parts taken from reference TRBV29-1 and TRBJ1-3, reads SAVISQKPSRDICQRGTSLTIQCQVDSQVTMMFWYRQQPGQSLTLIATANQGSEATYESGFVIDKFPISRPNLTFSTLTVSNMSPEDSSIYLCSVENRDSGNTIYFGEGSWLTVV.

The chain carries TRBV7-2 and TRBJ1-2; 10 nucleotides align to TRBD1. This CDR3 has 15 amino acids. From germline, CDR1 is SGHTA and CDR2 FQGNSA. The V gene end was trimmed by 5 bases and the J gene end by 3 bases; junction bases not matched to a gene: 6. CDR3 region: CASSLTGGEDYGYTF. CDR3 DNA: TGTGCCAGCAGCCTGACAGGGGGCGAAGACTATGGCTACACCTTC.

Notes on this clone: At one of its ends the junction is not consistent with the germline gene, which may arise from a read error. This chain links TRBV6-6 with TRBJ2-3; possibly TRBD1 for D (5 bases). Germline lookup yields CDR1 MNHNY and CDR2 SVGAGI (reference sequence). The CDR3 is made up of 16 amino acids. As DNA, the CDR3 is TGTGCCAGCAGTGACTCCTCAAGCAGGGTTGGGGATACGCAGTATTTT. Translated: CASSDSSSRVGDTQYF.

The genes are TRBV28 and TRBJ2-5, with 7 bases that match TRBD1. With 9 bases clipped from V and 4 bases from J, the junction kept 11 bases outside the gene matches. Per germline, CDR1 MDHEN and CDR2 SYDVKM. This CDR3 region has 14 residues. The CDR3 DNA reads TGTGCCAGTGTGGGGACAGACCAGTTAGAGACCCAGTACTTC. Its translation: CASVGTDQLETQYF.

The rearrangement uses TRBV4-2 and TRBJ2-3; D remains ambiguous. The V gene's germline CDR1 is LGHNA and CDR2 YNFKEQ. The length of the CDR3 is 16 residues. V was pared by 6 bases and J by 1 base, with 17 bases between. The CDR3 reads CASSRESTLRTDTQYF. DNA for the CDR3: TGTGCCAGCAGTCGAGAGTCAACCCTTCGCACAGATACGCAGTATTTT.

The chain is built from TRBV11-3 and TRBJ2-1; possible D gene TRBD1, 6 bases. The CDR3 consists of 16 residues. The ends were cut back, 5 bases at V and 1 base at J, with 15 bases in the middle. Germline lookup yields CDR1 SGHNT and CDR2 YENEEA. CDR3 residues: CASSPGRGRSYNEQFF. The CDR3 coding sequence is TGTGCCAGCAGCCCGGGCAGGGGAAGATCCTACAATGAGCAGTTCTTC. The entire variable domain, with the rest obtained from reference TRBV11-3 and TRBJ2-1, is as follows: EAGVVQSPRYKIIEKKQPVAFWCNPISGHNTLYWYLQNLGQGPELLIRYENEEAVDDSQLPKDRFSAERLKGVDSTLKIQPAELGDSAVYLCASSPGRGRSYNEQFFGPGTRLTVL.

The chain uses TRBV19 and TRBJ2-3, with 7 bases lining up with TRBD2. Germline CDR1 reads LNHDA; CDR2 reads SQIVND (reference sequence). The CDR3 totals 12 residues. The trim removed 11 bases at V and 4 bases at J, leaving 6 bases unmatched. This chain's CDR3 is CAPGTTADTQYF. The DNA of the CDR3 is TGTGCCCCGGGGACTACGGCAGATACGCAGTATTTT.

The CDR3 region has the DNA TGTGCCAGCAGTGGCCCGAGACTAGCGGCCTCTAGCACAGATACGCAGTATTTT. It yields the protein CASSGPRLAASSTDTQYF. The J gene is TRBJ2-3, the V gene TRBV6-1; 9 bases map to TRBD2. CDR1 and CDR2 from the germline V gene are MNHNS and SASEGT. V gave up 4 bases and J gave up 0 bases; unmatched junction bases: 11. This CDR3 contains 18 residues.

Comment on this clone: The junction does not match germline at one end; this may be a read error. The chain couples TRBV5-1 to TRBJ2-5; 8 nucleotides line up with TRBD1. TRBJ2-7 explains the end of the DNA better; the J call may be wrong. CDR3 length: 15 residues. Per the germline V gene, CDR1 is SGHRS and CDR2 is YFSETQ. The CDR3 reads CASSLGDRMAYEQYF. CDR3 bases: TGTGCCAGCAGCTTGGGGGACAGGATGGCCTACGAGCAGTACTTC.

Judged by abundance, this clone is medium-sized. The chain has TRBV7-9 and TRBJ1-4; D not certain. CDR1 and CDR2 (germline): SEHNR, FQNEAQ (reference sequence). The CDR3 is 12 amino acids. Trimming shortened V by 5 bases and J by 8 bases, and 9 bases separated the two germline ends. CDR3 sequence reads: CASSLGLEKLFF. The CDR3 nucleotides read TGTGCCAGCAGCCTCGGACTGGAAAAACTGTTTTTT.

The chain combines TRBV6-6 with TRBJ2-1, with D possibly being TRBD1 (6 bases). Germline V gene lookup returns CDR1 MNHNY and CDR2 SVGAGI (reference sequence). The CDR3 length is 15 residues. V dropped 6 bases and J dropped 10 bases, with 22 bases sitting between them. The CDR3 DNA reads TGTGCCAGCAGCCACAGGAGAGGGGGACACGACGAGCAGTTCTTC. Translated: CASSHRRGGHDEQFF.

The chain combines TRBV6-6 with TRBJ1-2; D unresolved. This CDR3 comprises 11 residues. Trimming removed 6 bases at V and 6 bases at J, with 8 bases between. Germline-derived CDR1 and CDR2 are MNHNY and SVGAGI (reference sequence). The chain's CDR3 is CASSHEDGYTF. DNA for the CDR3: TGTGCCAGCAGCCACGAGGATGGCTACACCTTC.

A word on this clone: An end of the junction does not agree with germline; a read error may underlie this. This chain joins TRBV6-1 and TRBJ2-7; D may correspond to TRBD1 or TRBD2 (6 bases each). This CDR3 spans 11 amino acids. Germline V gene sequence: CDR1 MNHNS, CDR2 SASEGT. CDR3 amino acids: CASSEAWRGDF. The CDR3 coding sequence is TGTGCCAGCAGTGAAGCCTGGAGGGGGGACTTC.

By proportion, this clone is medium-sized (0.01 to 0.1%). V usage is TRBV19 and J usage is TRBJ1-5, with 9 bases aligning to TRBD1. This CDR3 is 16 amino acids long. J lost 8 bases, V lost 6 bases, and 14 bases had no gene match. Germline assignment: CDR1 LNHDA and CDR2 SQIVND (reference sequence). CDR3 residues: CASSKEPWTGDKPQHF. The CDR3, as DNA: TGTGCCAGTAGCAAAGAACCGTGGACAGGGGATAAGCCCCAGCATTTT. Using reference TRBV19 and TRBJ1-5 for the parts outside the CDR3, the full variable domain is DGGITQSPKYLFRKEGQNVTLSCEQNLNHDAMYWYRQDPGQGLRLIYYSQIVNDFQKGDIAEGYSVSREKKESFPLTVTSAQKNPTAFYLCASSKEPWTGDKPQHFGDGTRLSIL.

This clone is labeled as medium-sized (0.01 to 0.1%). The chain uses TRBV11-2 and TRBJ2-7; D is perhaps TRBD2 (6 bases). The V gene lost 1 base and the J gene lost 2 bases, with 12 bases spanning the gap. Germline V gene lookup returns CDR1 SGHAT and CDR2 FQNNGV. This CDR3 is built from 15 residues. The CDR3 nucleotides read TGTGCCAGCAGCTTAGGGCCTAGCGAAACCTACGAGCAGTACTTC. Encoded protein: CASSLGPSETYEQYF.